This T cell receptor (beta chain) was profiled in a study of T cell responses to AZD1222 COVID-19 vaccine. On the study more broadly: Second-dose groups at about 4 or about 12 weeks were pooled. Study-wide results and caveats: The donor group comprised mostly white British people and more females; the analysis possibly underestimated clonal diversity. A rise in Spike-specific TCR breadth and depth followed two AZD1222 doses.

The protocol was immunoSEQ multiplex PCR, while the TCRdb copy is restricted to in-frame clones and leaves out a portion. This sample carries 160,000 or so clones, 85% to 90% of them seen once, and the ten largest clones take 1.6%. Note on this clone: As yet, its antigen is unknown.

The V gene end was trimmed by 6 bases and the J gene end by 3 bases; junction bases not matched to a gene: 10. From germline, CDR1 is SGHTA and CDR2 FQGNSA. The CDR3 contains 16 residues. The V gene is TRBV7-2, the J gene TRBJ2-2; 7 bases align to TRBD2. The source is an adult in good health. The sequencing used peripheral blood, collected on day 0 of AZD1222 vaccination. The CDR3 sequence: CASREAGLVHTGELFF. As DNA, the CDR3 is TGTGCCAGCAGGGAGGCTGGACTAGTACACACCGGGGAGCTGTTTTTT.